These 10 T cell receptor beta chains came from one sample sequenced in a study of Ad26.COV2.S vaccination and SARS-CoV-2 variants. TCRdb's copy holds only in-frame clones and misses some; the assay was immunoSEQ multiplex PCR. Of about 350,000 clones listed, just over 90% are singletons. Sequencing used peripheral blood, obtained after recovery from COVID-19. The receptors stem from a human donor who had recovered from COVID-19.

This chain uses TRBV27 with TRBJ1-2; no clear D. V lost 6 bases and J 2 bases, leaving 10 bases between the germline ends. This CDR3 region has 13 residues. Germline V lookup: CDR1 MNHEY, CDR2 SMNVEV (reference sequence). The CDR3 coding sequence is TGTGCCAGCAGCATCGAGCGGAACTATGGCTACACCTTC. It translates to CASSIERNYGYTF.

This chain connects TRBV11-3 to TRBJ2-2, with D possibly called TRBD1 or TRBD2 (5 bases each). CDR3 size: 14 residues. Germline V gene data show CDR1 as SGHNT and CDR2 as YENEEA. Trimming took 3 bases from V and 0 from J, leaving 5 bases between them. Here the CDR3 reads CASSLGPNTGELFF. The DNA of the CDR3 is TGTGCCAGCAGCTTGGGACCGAACACCGGGGAGCTGTTTTTT.

V is TRBV11-2 and J is TRBJ2-5; D remains unclear. V was cut by 0 bases and J by 2 bases, with 1 base left in between. The germline gives CDR1 SGHAT, CDR2 FQNNGV. This CDR3 region has 12 residues. The CDR3 sequence is CASSLEQETQYF. CDR3 nucleotide sequence: TGTGCCAGCAGCTTAGAACAAGAGACCCAGTACTTC.

V usage is TRBV9 and J usage is TRBJ1-1; unclear D gene. Germline CDR1 SGDLS, CDR2 YYNGEE. Trimming left V 3 bases short and J 4 bases short, with 13 bases between. The CDR3 sequence is 14 residues long. CDR3 sequence (DNA): TGTGCCAGCAGCGACAGTCCGCGGGGCACTGAAGCTTTCTTT. Amino acids: CASSDSPRGTEAFF.

This clone came up once. CDR3 amino acids: CASSYRAAGNTIYF. CDR3 bases: TGTGCCAGCAGTTACAGGGCGGCTGGAAACACCATATATTTT. V usage is TRBV2 and J usage is TRBJ1-3; tentatively, D is TRBD1 (6 bases). The CDR3 runs 14 residues. The germline V gene encodes CDR1 SNHLY and CDR2 FYNNEI. Trimming removed 5 bases at V and 2 bases at J, with 10 bases between.

The chain recombines TRBV5-6 with TRBJ1-2; 8 bases are shared with TRBD1. The CDR3 has 15 residues. CDR1 SGHDT and CDR2 YYEEEE come from the germline V gene. With V trimmed by 3 bases and J by 4 bases, 8 bases remained unmatched. DNA of the CDR3: TGTGCCAGCAGCTCCCGGGACAGGCTCGTCTATGGCTACACCTTC. It encodes CASSSRDRLVYGYTF. The variable domain in full, with the rest retrieved from reference TRBV5-6 and TRBJ1-2, is DAGVTQSPTHLIKTRGQQVTLRCSPKSGHDTVSWYQQALGQGPQFIFQYYEEEERQRGNFPDRFSGHQFPNYSSELNVNALLLGDSALYLCASSSRDRLVYGYTFGSGTRLTVV.

The chain joins TRBV6-1 to TRBJ2-2; the match to TRBD1 covers 9 bases. This CDR3 contains 17 residues. Unmatched junction bases numbered 9, after V lost 3 bases and J lost 4 bases. Germline CDR1 is MNHNS and CDR2 is SASEGT. The chain's CDR3 is CASSEGGQGFVTGELFF. The CDR3 DNA reads as TGTGCCAGCAGTGAGGGGGGACAGGGTTTTGTCACCGGGGAGCTGTTTTTT.

The chain joins TRBV9 to TRBJ2-6, with D hard to call. CDR3 length: 14 residues. Germline V gene data show CDR1 as SGDLS and CDR2 as YYNGEE. With 4 bases removed from V and 0 bases from J, the gap between germline ends came to 5 bases. CDR3 DNA: TGTGCCAGCAGCTCCAGCTCTGGGGCCAACGTCCTGACTTTC. It specifies CASSSSSGANVLTF. The full variable domain, in which reference TRBV9 and TRBJ2-6 provide the parts outside the CDR3, is DSGVTQTPKHLITATGQRVTLRCSPRSGDLSVYWYQQSLDQGLQFLIQYYNGEERAKGNILERFSAQQFPDLHSELNLSSLELGDSALYFCASSSSSGANVLTFGAGSRLTVL.

The CDR3 nucleotides read TGCGCCAGCAGCCAAGCAGTGCGGACAGCTGGGCACGAGCAGTACTTC. Protein: CASSQAVRTAGHEQYF. This chain uses TRBV4-1 with TRBJ2-7; D might be TRBD1 (6 bases). The CDR3 consists of 16 residues. Germline V gives CDR1 MGHRA, CDR2 YSYEKL. Trimming removed 1 base from V and 5 bases from J, with 18 bases in between.

The chain is built from TRBV2 and TRBJ2-3; 8 bases match TRBD2. The germline V gene encodes CDR1 SNHLY and CDR2 FYNNEI. CDR3 length: 15 residues. V lost 7 bases, J lost 2 bases, and 8 bases stayed unmatched. CDR3 region: CASKLGLAVTDTQYF. Here the CDR3 DNA reads TGTGCCAGCAAACTAGGACTAGCTGTCACAGATACGCAGTATTTT.